The 28 T cell receptor beta chains listed next were all sequenced from one sample in a study of T cells after yellow fever vaccination. TCRdb processed the 5' RACE reads anew with MiXCR; each CDR3 protein has one entry. Of about 25,000 distinct CDR3 sequences in the sample, around 3.3% were seen once. Sequencing used PBMCs, either bulk or a sorted T-cell subset (CD4+, CD8+, memory, or dextramer-sorted; not recorded which), obtained around 45 days after the first yellow fever vaccination. These receptors were taken from a man aged 18-30 years who received the YFV17D yellow fever vaccine.

This clonotype was seen at least ten times. This chain uses TRBV12-3 or TRBV12-4 with TRBJ2-7, with 10 bases aligning to TRBD1. V was clipped by 5 bases and J by 4 bases; unmatched bases: 2. The CDR3 covers 13 residues. The CDR3 loop reads CASSGTGDYEQYV. The CDR3 DNA reads as TGTGCCAGCAGTGGGACAGGGGATTACGAGCAGTACGTC.

This clonotype was recorded many times. The rearrangement links TRBV24-1 to TRBJ2-3; 8 positions agree with TRBD2. This CDR3 contains 15 residues. The ends lost 9 bases at V and 2 bases at J; junction bases unmatched: 9. Germline CDR1 is KGHDR and CDR2 is SFDVKD. For the CDR3, the DNA is TGTGCCACCGGCGGGGGAGCGGGGGACACAGATACGCAGTATTTT. It is translated as CATGGGAGDTDTQYF.

This clonotype was seen repeatedly, ten times or more. This sequence joins TRBV7-6 and TRBJ2-2; D possibly corresponds to TRBD1 (6 bases). Trimming pared 5 bases from V and 7 bases from J, leaving 14 bases between. The CDR3 extends over 14 amino acids. Germline V lookup: CDR1 SGHVS, CDR2 FNYEAQ. The CDR3 here is CASSRVQGYGELFF. In nucleotides, the CDR3 is TGTGCCAGCAGCCGAGTCCAGGGGTACGGGGAGCTGTTTTTT.

Many counts were recorded for this clonotype. The rearrangement uses TRBV5-5 and TRBJ2-3; D gene unclear. V was trimmed by 0 bases and J by 2 bases, leaving 10 bases between them. Germline V CDR1 and CDR2: SGHKS, YYEKEE (reference sequence). CDR3 size: 15 residues. CDR3 nucleotide sequence: TGTGCCAGCAGCTTGGCTCGGGCGCTCACAGATACGCAGTATTTT. Its translation: CASSLARALTDTQYF.

This clonotype was recorded many times. The chain uses TRBV24-1 and TRBJ1-5; D uncertain. V dropped 2 bases and J dropped 3 bases, with 4 bases sitting between them. Germline V gene data show CDR1 as KGHDR and CDR2 as SFDVKD. The CDR3 spans 13 residues. This chain's CDR3 is CATSDSLNQPQHF. The DNA for the CDR3 is TGTGCCACCAGTGATTCCCTCAATCAGCCCCAGCATTTT.

This clonotype occurred many times. The chain recombines TRBV7-2 with TRBJ2-3, with no clear D. V shed 1 base and J shed 4 bases, with 3 bases lying between them. CDR1 and CDR2 from the germline V gene are SGHTA and FQGNSA. The CDR3 totals 12 residues. CDR3: CASSLVPDTQYF. The CDR3, as DNA: TGTGCCAGCAGCTTAGTGCCAGATACGCAGTATTTT.

This clonotype appeared many times. The V and J genes are TRBV4-2 and TRBJ2-1; D perhaps matches TRBD2 (5 bases). The V end lost 0 bases, the J end lost 6 bases, and 15 bases lay between the germline ends. Germline loops: CDR1 LGHNA, CDR2 YNFKEQ. The CDR3 loop spans 16 amino acids. CDR3 bases: TGTGCCAGCAGCCAAGAGGAGAGGGCCCCCTGCAATGAGCAGTTCTTC. Translated: CASSQEERAPCNEQFF.

This clonotype was detected a few times. A junction end diverges from the germline sequence, so it may reflect a read error. The V and J genes are TRBV12-3 or TRBV12-4 and TRBJ2-2; weak D call: TRBD2 (7 bases). The CDR3 consists of 19 residues. CDR3 coding DNA: TGTGCCTGCAGTTTCCCGCCCTTCAGGGGAGGGGTTACCACCGGGGAGCTGTTTTTT. This sequence encodes CACSFPPFRGGVTTGELFF.

This clonotype was counted ten times or more. This sequence joins TRBV6-2 or TRBV6-3 and TRBJ2-5; 9 bases agree with TRBD1. This CDR3 comprises 17 residues. Germline-derived CDR1 and CDR2 are MNHEY and SVGEGT. J gave up 0 bases and V 5 bases, and 10 bases lay outside the gene matches. DNA of the CDR3: TGTGCCAGCAGTAAACCCAGGGACAGGGCGTACCAAGAGACCCAGTACTTC. Amino acids: CASSKPRDRAYQETQYF.

This clonotype was seen repeatedly, ten times or more. The chain employs TRBV16 and TRBJ1-1; D is perhaps TRBD1 (5 bases). Per the germline V gene, CDR1 is KGHSY and CDR2 is FQNENV. This CDR3 is built from 15 residues. Deletions cut 4 bases from V and 0 bases from J, with 12 bases between. The CDR3 DNA follows: TGTGCCAGCAGCCCTCGGGGGGGGGTGAACACTGAAGCTTTCTTT. Translation: CASSPRGGVNTEAFF.

This clonotype appeared many times. The V and J genes are TRBV5-1 and TRBJ1-3; D is uncertain. This CDR3 region has 15 residues. Germline CDR1 and CDR2: SGHRS and YFSETQ. Trimming cost V 4 bases and J 1 base, with 12 bases left between them. CDR3 coding DNA: TGCGCCAGCAGCCCAACCGCCGCATCTGGAAACACCATATATTTT. Residues: CASSPTAASGNTIYF.

This clonotype was seen at least ten times. V usage is TRBV20-1 and J usage is TRBJ2-1, with 7 bases matching TRBD1. The germline gives CDR1 DFQATT, CDR2 SNEGSKA (reference sequence). The CDR3 sequence is 15 residues long. Unmatched junction bases numbered 8, after V lost 0 bases and J lost 6 bases. The CDR3, as DNA: TGCAGTGCTAGAGATAGGGGGCGCGGTGGCAATGAGCAGTTCTTC. Its translation: CSARDRGRGGNEQFF.

This clonotype was counted many times. This sequence joins TRBV20-1 and TRBJ2-3; 7 bases line up with TRBD2. Germline CDR1 and CDR2: DFQATT and SNEGSKA (reference sequence). Unmatched junction bases numbered 6, after V lost 3 bases and J lost 0 bases. The CDR3 extends over 15 amino acids. The CDR3 region is CSARSGLLSTDTQYF. CDR3 sequence (DNA): TGCAGTGCTAGGTCGGGACTACTGAGCACAGATACGCAGTATTTT.

This clonotype was detected ten times or more. The chain couples TRBV20-1 to TRBJ2-4; D may be TRBD2 (6 bases). Germline V gene sequence: CDR1 DFQATT, CDR2 SNEGSKA (reference sequence). CDR3 size: 15 residues. Trimming left V 5 bases short and J 0 bases short, with 14 bases between. The CDR3: CSAPWRGGAKNIQYF. The CDR3 nucleotides read TGCAGTGCTCCTTGGAGGGGAGGAGCCAAAAACATTCAGTACTTC.

This clonotype has only a few counts. The CDR3 region has the DNA TGTGCCAGCAGCCCCGGGAGGGAAGTTCAGCCCCAGCATTTT. Amino acids: CASSPGREVQPQHF. The chain joins TRBV7-2 to TRBJ1-5; D unclear. Per germline, CDR1 SGHTA and CDR2 FQGNSA. V was clipped by 5 bases and J by 6 bases, with 14 bases between them. The CDR3 sequence is 14 residues long.

This clonotype was counted many times. This sequence joins TRBV28 and TRBJ2-7; D not certain. Trimming removed 4 bases from V and 12 bases from J, with 16 bases in between. The CDR3 sequence is 12 residues long. Germline V CDR1 and CDR2: MDHEN, SYDVKM. CDR3 sequence (DNA): TGTGCCAGCAGTTGTCGGGCCCGGAGTGGGTACGTC. It encodes CASSCRARSGYV.

This clonotype was picked up many times. CDR3 region: CASSPPGTAYNEQFF. Here the CDR3 DNA reads TGTGCCAGCTCACCACCAGGAACGGCCTACAATGAGCAGTTCTTC. V and J are TRBV18 and TRBJ2-1, with D unclear. Trimming removed 0 bases at V and 2 bases at J, with 8 bases between. The CDR3 runs 15 residues. Per germline, CDR1 KGHSH and CDR2 LQKENI.

The sample holds many counts of this clonotype. V gene TRBV12-3 or TRBV12-4 combines with J gene TRBJ2-1, with D perhaps being TRBD1 or TRBD2 (5 bases each). There are 16 residues in the CDR3. The ends were cut back, 5 bases at V and 5 bases at J, with 19 bases in the middle. The CDR3 reads CASSPPRASPNNEQFF. CDR3 sequence (DNA): TGTGCCAGCAGTCCCCCCAGGGCTAGCCCTAACAATGAGCAGTTCTTC.

In its sample, this clonotype ranks as medium-sized. The V call is TRBV5-1, the J call TRBJ2-3; D not resolved. V was shortened by 4 bases and J by 0 bases, with 12 bases between the two germline ends. This CDR3 has 15 amino acids. The germline gives CDR1 SGHRS, CDR2 YFSETQ. The CDR3 nucleotides read TGCGCCAGCAGCCTCGAGCGCACCAGCACAGATACGCAGTATTTT. Amino acid sequence: CASSLERTSTDTQYF.

This clonotype occurred many times. The chain combines TRBV27 with TRBJ2-1; D possibly uses TRBD1 or TRBD2 (5 bases each). The CDR3 runs to 13 residues. V lost 4 bases and J 7 bases, leaving 11 bases between the germline ends. Germline CDR1 is MNHEY and CDR2 is SMNVEV (reference sequence). CDR3 DNA sequence: TGTGCCAGCAGTTGGGGACGGAATAATGAGCAGTTCTTC. Residues: CASSWGRNNEQFF.

This clonotype occurred many times. V usage is TRBV5-1 and J usage is TRBJ1-2; D not resolved. Trimming cost V 1 base and J 8 bases, with 18 bases left between them. In germline, CDR1 is SGHRS, CDR2 YFSETQ. CDR3 length equals 15 residues. CDR3 residues: CASSLNSGLTPGYTF. CDR3 bases: TGCGCCAGCAGCTTGAATTCTGGTTTGACTCCGGGCTACACCTTC.

This clonotype was seen repeatedly, ten times or more. This chain joins TRBV5-5 and TRBJ2-7; TRBD1 might be the D (6 bases). Germline V gives CDR1 SGHKS, CDR2 YYEKEE (reference sequence). The V gene lost 2 bases and the J gene lost 3 bases, with 9 bases spanning the gap. The CDR3 is 13 residues long. The CDR3 loop reads CASSLTGSYEQYF. As DNA, the CDR3 is TGTGCCAGCAGCTTAACAGGGAGCTACGAGCAGTACTTC.

By frequency in the sample, this clonotype is medium-sized. The gene calls are TRBV7-2 and TRBJ1-1, with D unresolved. V was trimmed by 5 bases and J by 1 base, leaving 8 bases between them. Germline loops: CDR1 SGHTA, CDR2 FQGNSA. This CDR3 has 13 amino acids. CDR3 sequence: CASSTQTNTEAFF. DNA of the CDR3: TGTGCCAGCAGCACACAGACGAACACTGAAGCTTTCTTT.

This clonotype was seen repeatedly, ten times or more. The chain carries TRBV6-5 and TRBJ2-6, with D perhaps assigned TRBD1 or TRBD2 (6 bases each). The length of the CDR3 is 18 residues. The V end was cut by 0 bases, the J end by 4 bases, with 16 bases between. Germline V gene data show CDR1 as MNHEY and CDR2 as SVGAGI. The DNA for the CDR3 is TGTGCCAGCAGTTACTCGGCCGGGGGCGCGCTAGGGGCCAACGTCCTGACTTTC. This codes for CASSYSAGGALGANVLTF.

This clonotype was counted at least ten times. The CDR3 here is CASDFYGGAEAFF. CDR3 sequence (DNA): TGTGCCAGTGATTTCTACGGGGGAGCTGAAGCTTTCTTT. The chain links TRBV19 to TRBJ1-1; possibly TRBD1 for D (5 bases). The CDR3 is 13 amino acids. V shed 8 bases and J shed 6 bases, with 16 bases lying between them. Looked up from germline, CDR1 is LNHDA and CDR2 is SQIVND (reference sequence).

This clonotype was counted at least ten times. The chain is built from TRBV5-4 and TRBJ2-3; 9 bases agree with TRBD2. The germline V gene encodes CDR1 SGHNT and CDR2 YYREEE (reference sequence). After removal of 2 bases from V and 5 bases from J, the junction contained 9 bases not matched to a gene. This CDR3 has 16 residues. The CDR3 sequence is CASSFEAGGLGDTQYF. Written as DNA, the CDR3 is TGTGCCAGCAGCTTTGAGGCGGGGGGGCTGGGAGATACGCAGTATTTT. The complete variable domain, with remaining parts taken from reference TRBV5-4 and TRBJ2-3, reads ETGVTQSPTHLIKTRGQQVTLRCSSQSGHNTVSWYQQALGQGPQFIFQYYREEENGRGNFPPRFSGLQFPNYSSELNVNALELDDSALYLCASSFEAGGLGDTQYFGPGTRLTVL.

This clonotype was picked up many times. The chain employs TRBV10-3 and TRBJ1-3; D call uncertain. Trimming left V 8 bases short and J 11 bases short, with 19 bases between. CDR3 length: 13 residues. In germline, CDR1 is ENHRY, CDR2 SYGVKD. DNA of the CDR3: TGTGCCATCTGGACCCAATCAGGCCAAGCCATATATTTT. Amino acid sequence: CAIWTQSGQAIYF.

This clonotype was seen at least ten times. This chain links TRBV6-1 with TRBJ1-2; D possibly corresponds to TRBD1 (5 bases). The CDR3 loop spans 13 amino acids. Germline loops: CDR1 MNHNS, CDR2 SASEGT. Trimming cost V 6 bases and J 5 bases, with 13 bases left between them. For the CDR3, the DNA is TGTGCCAGCAGCCCTGGGGGACGGTATGGCTACACCTTC. This codes for CASSPGGRYGYTF.